The clone carrying this T cell receptor beta chain was recorded many times. This specimen belongs to a study of CD8+CD57+ T cells in acquired aplastic anemia. TCR beta VDJ and CDR3 profiling used genomic DNA as template. In TCRdb, the reads were re-called with MiXCR into one record per CDR3 protein. The sample consists of under 350,000 distinct CDR3 sequences, approximately 58% of them appearing once. The CDR3 consists of 13 residues. Germline values: CDR1 KGHSH, CDR2 LQKENI. V was pared by 0 bases and J by 5 bases, with 7 bases between. Patients sequenced had flow cytometry evidence of CD8+CD57+ cell expansion.

V is TRBV18 and J is TRBJ2-5, with D tentatively TRBD2 (6 bases). The sequence was obtained from a human donor with aplastic anemia. Sequenced: sorted CD4+, CD8+, or CD8+CD57+ T cells (not recorded which) from PBMCs. The CDR3 DNA reads TGTGCCAGCTCACCACCGGGACTCGAGACCCAGTACTTC. Amino acid sequence: CASSPPGLETQYF.